This entry features one TCR beta chain sequence. Produced via immunoSEQ multiplex PCR; TCRdb's table is partial and in-frame only. Of approximately 54,000 clones listed, roughly 82% were seen once; the top ten hold less than 10%. Germline lookup yields CDR1 WNHNN and CDR2 SYGVQD (reference sequence). This CDR3 comprises 13 residues. With 4 bases removed from V and 3 bases from J, the gap between germline ends came to 10 bases. These data originate in a study of blood T cell repertoires in COVID-19. The chain is built from TRBV10-1 and TRBJ2-7, with D perhaps TRBD2 (5 bases). Material for sequencing was peripheral blood. The sequence came from a human donor in a cohort sampled during active COVID-19. The CDR3, as DNA: TGCGCCAGCAGTGTTGGAGGCAGCTACGAGCAGTACTTC. Residues: CASSVGGSYEQYF.